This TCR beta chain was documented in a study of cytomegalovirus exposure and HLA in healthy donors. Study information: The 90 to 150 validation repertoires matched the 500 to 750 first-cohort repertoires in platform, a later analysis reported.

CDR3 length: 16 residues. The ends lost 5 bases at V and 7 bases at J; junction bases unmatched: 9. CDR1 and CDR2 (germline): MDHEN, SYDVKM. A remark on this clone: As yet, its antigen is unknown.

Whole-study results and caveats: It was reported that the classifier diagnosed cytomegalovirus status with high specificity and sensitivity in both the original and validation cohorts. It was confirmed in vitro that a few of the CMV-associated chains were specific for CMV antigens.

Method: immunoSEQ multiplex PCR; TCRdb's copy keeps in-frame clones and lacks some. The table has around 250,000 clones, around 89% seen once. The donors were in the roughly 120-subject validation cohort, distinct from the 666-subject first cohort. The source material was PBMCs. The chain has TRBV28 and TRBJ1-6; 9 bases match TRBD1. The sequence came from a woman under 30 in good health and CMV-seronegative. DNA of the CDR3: TGTGCCAGCAGTACGTTAAGGACAGGGGCGAATTCACCCCTCCACTTT. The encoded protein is CASSTLRTGANSPLHF.